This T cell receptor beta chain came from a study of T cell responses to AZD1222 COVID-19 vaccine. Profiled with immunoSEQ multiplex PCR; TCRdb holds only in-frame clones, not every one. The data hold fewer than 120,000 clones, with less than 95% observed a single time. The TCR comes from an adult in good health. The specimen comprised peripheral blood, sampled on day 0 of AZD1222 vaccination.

DNA for the CDR3: TGTGCCAGCAGCTTGGCAGGGAGCGGGGGGGCCGTAGATACGCAGTATTTT. This codes for CASSLAGSGGAVDTQYF. J is TRBJ2-3 and V is TRBV5-6; TRBD2 aligns across 10 bases. This CDR3 region has 17 residues. The V segment lost 0 bases and the J segment 5 bases; nucleotides outside the gene matches: 9. Germline V CDR1 and CDR2: SGHDT, YYEEEE.